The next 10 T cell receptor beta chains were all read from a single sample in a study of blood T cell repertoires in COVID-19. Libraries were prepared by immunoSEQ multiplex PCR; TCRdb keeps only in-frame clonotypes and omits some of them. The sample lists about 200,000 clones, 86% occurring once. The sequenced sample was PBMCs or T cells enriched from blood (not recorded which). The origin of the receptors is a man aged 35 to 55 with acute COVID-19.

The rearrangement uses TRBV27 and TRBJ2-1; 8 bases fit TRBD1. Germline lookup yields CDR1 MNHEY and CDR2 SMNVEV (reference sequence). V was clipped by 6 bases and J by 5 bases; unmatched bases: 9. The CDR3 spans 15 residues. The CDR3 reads CASSPGTGRNNEQFF. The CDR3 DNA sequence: TGTGCCAGCAGCCCCGGGACAGGCCGTAACAATGAGCAGTTCTTC.

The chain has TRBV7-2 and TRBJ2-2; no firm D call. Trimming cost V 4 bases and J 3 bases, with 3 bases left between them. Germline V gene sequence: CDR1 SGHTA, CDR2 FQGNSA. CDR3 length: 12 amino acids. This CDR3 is CASSSYTGELFF. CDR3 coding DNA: TGTGCCAGCAGCTCCTACACCGGGGAGCTGTTTTTT.

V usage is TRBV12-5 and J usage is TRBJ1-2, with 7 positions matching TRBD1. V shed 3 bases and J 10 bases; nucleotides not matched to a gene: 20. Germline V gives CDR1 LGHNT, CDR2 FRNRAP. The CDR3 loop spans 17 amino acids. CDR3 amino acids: CASGFQPLNRGWDLYTF. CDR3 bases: TGTGCTAGTGGTTTCCAGCCCCTTAACAGGGGCTGGGACCTCTACACCTTC.

The CDR3 DNA reads TGTGCCAGCAGCCCGGCGGGGGGCCTCTACACGCACAATGAGCAGTTCTTC. Translated: CASSPAGGLYTHNEQFF. The gene calls are TRBV5-4 and TRBJ2-1; TRBD2 matches 8 bases. The CDR3 consists of 17 residues. The trim removed 4 bases at V and 5 bases at J, leaving 14 bases unmatched. CDR1 is SGHNT, CDR2 YYREEE, per germline (reference sequence).

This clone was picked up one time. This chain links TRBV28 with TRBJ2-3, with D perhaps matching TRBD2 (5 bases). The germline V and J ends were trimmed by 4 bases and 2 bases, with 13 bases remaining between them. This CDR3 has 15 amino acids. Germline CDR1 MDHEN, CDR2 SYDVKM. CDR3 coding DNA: TGTGCCAGCAGTTCCGTCTTAGCGAACACAGATACGCAGTATTTT. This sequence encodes CASSSVLANTDTQYF.

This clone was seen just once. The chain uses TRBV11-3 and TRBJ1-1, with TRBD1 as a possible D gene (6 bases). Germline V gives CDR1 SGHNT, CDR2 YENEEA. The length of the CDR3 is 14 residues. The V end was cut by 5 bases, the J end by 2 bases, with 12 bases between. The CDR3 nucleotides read TGTGCCAGCAGCCCTAGAGGGGGAAACACTGAAGCTTTCTTT. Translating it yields CASSPRGGNTEAFF.

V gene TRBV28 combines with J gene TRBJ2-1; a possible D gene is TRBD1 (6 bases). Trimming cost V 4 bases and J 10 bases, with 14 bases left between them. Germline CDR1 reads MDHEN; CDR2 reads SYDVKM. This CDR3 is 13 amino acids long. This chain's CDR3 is CASSSRWGREQFF. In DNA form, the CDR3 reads TGTGCCAGCAGTTCCCGCTGGGGGCGGGAGCAGTTCTTC.

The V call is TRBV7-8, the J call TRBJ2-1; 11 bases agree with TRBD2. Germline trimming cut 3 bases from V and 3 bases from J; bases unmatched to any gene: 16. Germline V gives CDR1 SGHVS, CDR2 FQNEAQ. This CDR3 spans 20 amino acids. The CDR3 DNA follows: TGTGCCAGCAGCTTCCCCTACGGTAGCGGGAGGGACGGGGGCTACAATGAGCAGTTCTTC. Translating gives CASSFPYGSGRDGGYNEQFF.

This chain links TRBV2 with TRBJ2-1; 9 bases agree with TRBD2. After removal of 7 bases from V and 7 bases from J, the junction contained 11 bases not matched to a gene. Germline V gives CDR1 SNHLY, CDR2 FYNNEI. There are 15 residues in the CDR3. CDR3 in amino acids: CASIPGLADQNEQFF. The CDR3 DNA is TGTGCCAGCATTCCGGGACTAGCCGACCAAAATGAGCAGTTCTTC.

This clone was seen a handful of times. CDR3 loop: CASSPQPRGGNTIYF. The CDR3 DNA sequence: TGTGCCAGCAGCCCCCAGCCAAGGGGCGGAAACACCATATATTTT. This chain uses TRBV9 with TRBJ1-3; D possibly corresponds to TRBD1 (5 bases). V lost 4 bases and J lost 4, with 15 bases in between. The CDR3 loop spans 15 amino acids. Germline CDR1 reads SGDLS; CDR2 reads YYNGEE. The entire variable domain, with the rest obtained from reference TRBV9 and TRBJ1-3, is as follows: DSGVTQTPKHLITATGQRVTLRCSPRSGDLSVYWYQQSLDQGLQFLIQYYNGEERAKGNILERFSAQQFPDLHSELNLSSLELGDSALYFCASSPQPRGGNTIYFGEGSWLTVV.